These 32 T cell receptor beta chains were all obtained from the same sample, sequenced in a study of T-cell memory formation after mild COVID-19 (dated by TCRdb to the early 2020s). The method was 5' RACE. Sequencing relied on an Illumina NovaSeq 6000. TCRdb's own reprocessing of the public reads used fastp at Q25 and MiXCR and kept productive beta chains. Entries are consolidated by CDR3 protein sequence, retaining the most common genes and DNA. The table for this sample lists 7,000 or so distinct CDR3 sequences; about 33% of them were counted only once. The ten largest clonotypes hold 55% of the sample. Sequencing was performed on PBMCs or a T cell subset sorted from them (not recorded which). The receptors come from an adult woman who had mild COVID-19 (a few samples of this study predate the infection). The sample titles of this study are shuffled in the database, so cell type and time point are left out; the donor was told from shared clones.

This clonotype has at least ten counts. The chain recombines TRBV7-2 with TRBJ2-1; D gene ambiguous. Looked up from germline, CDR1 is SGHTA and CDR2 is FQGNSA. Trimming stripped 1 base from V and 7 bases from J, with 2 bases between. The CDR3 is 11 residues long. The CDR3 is CASSLGNEQFF. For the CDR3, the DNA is TGTGCCAGCAGCTTAGGAAATGAGCAGTTCTTC. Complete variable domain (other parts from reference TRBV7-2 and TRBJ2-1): GAGVSQSPSNKVTEKGKDVELRCDPISGHTALYWYRQSLGQGLEFLIYFQGNSAPDKSGLPSDRFSAERTGGSVSTLTIQRTQQEDSAVYLCASSLGNEQFFGPGTRLTVL.

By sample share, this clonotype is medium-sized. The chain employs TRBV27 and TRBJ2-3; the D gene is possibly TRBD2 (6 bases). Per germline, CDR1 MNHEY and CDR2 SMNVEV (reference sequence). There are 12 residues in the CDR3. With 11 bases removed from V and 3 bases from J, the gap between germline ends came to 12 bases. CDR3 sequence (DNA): TGTGCCTCGGGCGGGATGACAGATACGCAGTATTTT. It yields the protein CASGGMTDTQYF.

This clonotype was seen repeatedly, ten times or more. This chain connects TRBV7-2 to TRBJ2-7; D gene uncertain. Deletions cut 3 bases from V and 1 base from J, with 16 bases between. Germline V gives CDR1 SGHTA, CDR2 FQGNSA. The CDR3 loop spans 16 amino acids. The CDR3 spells CASSFDLPAISYEQYF. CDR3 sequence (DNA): TGTGCCAGCAGCTTTGACTTACCCGCGATTTCCTACGAGCAGTACTTC.

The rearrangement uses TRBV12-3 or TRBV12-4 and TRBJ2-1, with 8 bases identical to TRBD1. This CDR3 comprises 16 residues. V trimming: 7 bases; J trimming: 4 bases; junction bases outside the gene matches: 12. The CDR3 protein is CASTPVGQAEYNEQFF. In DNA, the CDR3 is TGTGCCAGCACCCCGGTGGGACAGGCAGAATACAATGAGCAGTTCTTC.

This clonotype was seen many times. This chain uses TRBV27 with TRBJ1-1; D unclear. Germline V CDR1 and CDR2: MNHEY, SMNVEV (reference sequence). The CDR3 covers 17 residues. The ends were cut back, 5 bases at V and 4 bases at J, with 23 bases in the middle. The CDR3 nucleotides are TGTGCCAGCAGTCCCCTGGGTTTGAGGCGATCGGTCACTGAAGCTTTCTTT. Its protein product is CASSPLGLRRSVTEAFF.

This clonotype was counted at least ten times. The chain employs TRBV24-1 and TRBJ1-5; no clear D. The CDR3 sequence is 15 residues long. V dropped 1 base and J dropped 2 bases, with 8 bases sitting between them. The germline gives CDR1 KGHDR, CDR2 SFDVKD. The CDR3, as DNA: TGTGCCACCAGTGATTTAAAGGGTGGCAATCAGCCCCAGCATTTT. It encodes CATSDLKGGNQPQHF.

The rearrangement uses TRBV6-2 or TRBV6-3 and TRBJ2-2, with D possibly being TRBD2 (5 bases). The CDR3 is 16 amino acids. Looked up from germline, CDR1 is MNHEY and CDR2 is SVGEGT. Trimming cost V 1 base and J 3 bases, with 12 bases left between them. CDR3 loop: CASSYLGARDTGELFF. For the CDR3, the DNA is TGTGCCAGCAGTTACTTGGGAGCAAGGGACACCGGGGAGCTGTTTTTT.

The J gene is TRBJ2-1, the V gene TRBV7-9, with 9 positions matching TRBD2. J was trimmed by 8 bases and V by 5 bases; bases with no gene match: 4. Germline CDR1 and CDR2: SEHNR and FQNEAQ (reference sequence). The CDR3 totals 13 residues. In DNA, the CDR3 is TGTGCCAGCAGCCCTGGGACTAGCCATGAGCAGTTCTTC. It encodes CASSPGTSHEQFF.

CDR3 DNA sequence: TGTGCCAGCAGCCTAGGACTAGCGGGGGGGAATGAGCAGTACTTC. This encodes CASSLGLAGGNEQYF. The chain is built from TRBV7-2 and TRBJ2-7, with TRBD2 identical over 15 bases. The CDR3 has 15 amino acids. Germline CDR1 is SGHTA and CDR2 is FQGNSA. Trimming cost V 5 bases and J 7 bases; bases outside gene matches: 6.

The CDR3 region has the DNA TGTGCCAGCAGCTTGCCCGGGACTAGCGGCAGCACAGATACGCAGTATTTT. This sequence encodes CASSLPGTSGSTDTQYF. The chain carries TRBV5-4 and TRBJ2-3; 11 bases align to TRBD2. Germline CDR1 is SGHNT and CDR2 is YYREEE (reference sequence). The CDR3 has 17 residues. V shed 1 base and J 0 bases; nucleotides not matched to a gene: 4.

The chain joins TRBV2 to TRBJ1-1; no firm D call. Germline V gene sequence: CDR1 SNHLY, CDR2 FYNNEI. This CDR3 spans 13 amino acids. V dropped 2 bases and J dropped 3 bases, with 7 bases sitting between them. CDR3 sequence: CASSELEDTEAFF. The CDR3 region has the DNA TGTGCCAGCAGTGAACTGGAGGACACTGAAGCTTTCTTT. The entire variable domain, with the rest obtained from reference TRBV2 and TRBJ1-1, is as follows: EPEVTQTPSHQVTQMGQEVILRCVPISNHLYFYWYRQILGQKVEFLVSFYNNEISEKSEIFDDQFSVERPDGSNFTLKIRSTKLEDSAMYFCASSELEDTEAFFGQGTRLTVV.

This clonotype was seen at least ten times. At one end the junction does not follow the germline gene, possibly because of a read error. This CDR3 is CSVEDNLNPEAFF. The DNA for the CDR3 is TGCAGCGTTGAAGACAACCTGAACCCTGAAGCTTTCTTT. The V and J genes are TRBV29-1 and TRBJ1-1, with D uncertain. The germline gives CDR1 SQVTM, CDR2 ANQGSEA. The CDR3 extends over 13 amino acids. Filled out from reference TRBV29-1 and TRBJ1-1, the complete variable domain reads SAVISQKPSRDICQRGTSLTIQCQVDSQVTMMFWYRQQPGQSLTLIATANQGSEATYESGFVIDKFPISRPNLTFSTLTVSNMSPEDSSIYLCSVEDNLNPEAFFGQGTRLTVV.

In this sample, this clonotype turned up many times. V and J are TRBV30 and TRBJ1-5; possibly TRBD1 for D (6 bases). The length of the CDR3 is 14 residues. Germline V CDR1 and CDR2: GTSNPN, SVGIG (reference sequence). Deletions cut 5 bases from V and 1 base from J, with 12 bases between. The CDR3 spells CAWGGISSNQPQHF. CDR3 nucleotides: TGTGCCTGGGGGGGCATTAGCAGCAATCAGCCCCAGCATTTT.

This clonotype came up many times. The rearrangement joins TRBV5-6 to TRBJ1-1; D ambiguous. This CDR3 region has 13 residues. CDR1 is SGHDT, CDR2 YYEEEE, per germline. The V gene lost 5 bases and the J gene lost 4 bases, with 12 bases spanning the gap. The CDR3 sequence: CASRTWGGTEAFF. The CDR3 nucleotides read TGTGCCAGCAGAACTTGGGGAGGCACTGAAGCTTTCTTT.

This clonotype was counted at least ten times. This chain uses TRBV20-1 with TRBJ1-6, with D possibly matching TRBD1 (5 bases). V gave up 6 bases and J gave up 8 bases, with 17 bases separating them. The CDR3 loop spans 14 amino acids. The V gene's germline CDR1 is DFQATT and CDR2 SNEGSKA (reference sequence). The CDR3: CSARHGTADSPLHF. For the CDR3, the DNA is TGCAGTGCAAGACATGGGACGGCGGATTCACCCCTCCACTTT.

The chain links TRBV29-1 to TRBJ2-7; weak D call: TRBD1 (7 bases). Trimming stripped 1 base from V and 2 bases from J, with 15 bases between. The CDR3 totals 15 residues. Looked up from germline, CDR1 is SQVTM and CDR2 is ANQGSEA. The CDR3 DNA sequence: TGCAGCGTTGAAGTGAGACAGGGAGGAGCCTACGAGCAGTACTTC. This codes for CSVEVRQGGAYEQYF.

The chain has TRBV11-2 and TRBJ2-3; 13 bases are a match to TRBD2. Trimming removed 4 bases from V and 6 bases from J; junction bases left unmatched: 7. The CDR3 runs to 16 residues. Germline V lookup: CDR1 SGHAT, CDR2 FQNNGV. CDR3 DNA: TGTGCCAGCAGCTCAAGGACTAGCGGGGGTACTGATACGCAGTATTTT. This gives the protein CASSSRTSGGTDTQYF.

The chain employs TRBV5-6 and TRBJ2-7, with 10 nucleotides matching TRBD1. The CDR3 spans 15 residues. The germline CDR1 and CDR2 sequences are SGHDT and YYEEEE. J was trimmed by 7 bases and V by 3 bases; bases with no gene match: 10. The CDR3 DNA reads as TGTGCCAGCAGCTCGACCGGGACAGGGGCCTGGGAGCAGTACTTC. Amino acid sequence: CASSSTGTGAWEQYF.

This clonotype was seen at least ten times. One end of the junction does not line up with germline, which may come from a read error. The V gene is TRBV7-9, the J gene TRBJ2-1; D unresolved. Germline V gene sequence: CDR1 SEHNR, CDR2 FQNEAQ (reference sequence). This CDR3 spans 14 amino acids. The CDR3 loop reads CASSPVLGLPEHFF. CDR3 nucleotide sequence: TGTGCCAGCAGCCCGGTGTTGGGCCTACCTGAGCATTTCTTC.

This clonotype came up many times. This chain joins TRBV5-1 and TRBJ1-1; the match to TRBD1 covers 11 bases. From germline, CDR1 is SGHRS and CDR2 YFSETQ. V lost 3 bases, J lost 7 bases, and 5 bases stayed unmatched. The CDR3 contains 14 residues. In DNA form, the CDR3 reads TGCGCCAGCAGCTCAGGACAGGGGGCTGATGAAGCTTTCTTT. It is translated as CASSSGQGADEAFF.

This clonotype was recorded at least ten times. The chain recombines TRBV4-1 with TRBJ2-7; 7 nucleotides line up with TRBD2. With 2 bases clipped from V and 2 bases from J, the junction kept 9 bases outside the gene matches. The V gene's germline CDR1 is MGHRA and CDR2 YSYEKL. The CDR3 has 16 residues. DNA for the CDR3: TGCGCCAGCAGCCAACCGGTAAGCGGGACGCCCTACGAGCAGTACTTC. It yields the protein CASSQPVSGTPYEQYF.

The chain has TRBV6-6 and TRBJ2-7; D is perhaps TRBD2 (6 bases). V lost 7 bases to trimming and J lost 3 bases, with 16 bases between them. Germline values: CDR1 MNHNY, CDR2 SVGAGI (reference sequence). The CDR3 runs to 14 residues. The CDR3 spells CASTRGSGYYEQYF. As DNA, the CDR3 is TGTGCCAGCACCCGGGGGAGCGGTTACTACGAGCAGTACTTC.

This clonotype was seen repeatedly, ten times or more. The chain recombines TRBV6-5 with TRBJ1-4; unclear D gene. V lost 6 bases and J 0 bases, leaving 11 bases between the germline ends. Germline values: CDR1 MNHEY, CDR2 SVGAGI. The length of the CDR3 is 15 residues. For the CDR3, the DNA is TGTGCCAGCAGCCTTTCGGTAGCAACTAATGAAAAACTGTTTTTT. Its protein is CASSLSVATNEKLFF.

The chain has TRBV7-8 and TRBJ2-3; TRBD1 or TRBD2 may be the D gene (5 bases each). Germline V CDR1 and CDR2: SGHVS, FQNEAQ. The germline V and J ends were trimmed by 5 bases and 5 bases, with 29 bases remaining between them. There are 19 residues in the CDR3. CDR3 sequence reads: CASSNIGRYGARSGDTQYF. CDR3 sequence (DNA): TGTGCCAGCAGCAACATTGGCCGCTATGGGGCTCGCAGCGGAGATACGCAGTATTTT.

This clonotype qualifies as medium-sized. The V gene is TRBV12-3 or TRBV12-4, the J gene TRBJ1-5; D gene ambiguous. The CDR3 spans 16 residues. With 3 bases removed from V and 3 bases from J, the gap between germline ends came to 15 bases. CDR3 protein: CASSFPQNLNNQPQHF. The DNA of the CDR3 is TGTGCCAGCAGTTTTCCACAGAACCTAAACAATCAGCCCCAGCATTTT.

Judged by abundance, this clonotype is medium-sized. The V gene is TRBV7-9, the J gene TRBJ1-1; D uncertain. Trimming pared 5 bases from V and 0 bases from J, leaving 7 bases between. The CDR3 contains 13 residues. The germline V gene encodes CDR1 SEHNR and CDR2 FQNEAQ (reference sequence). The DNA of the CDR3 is TGTGCCAGCAGCCCCCCAGTGAACACTGAAGCTTTCTTT. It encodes CASSPPVNTEAFF. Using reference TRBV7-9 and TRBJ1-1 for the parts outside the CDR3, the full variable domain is DTGVSQNPRHKITKRGQNVTFRCDPISEHNRLYWYRQTLGQGPEFLTYFQNEAQLEKSRLLSDRFSAERPKGSFSTLEIQRTEQGDSAMYLCASSPPVNTEAFFGQGTRLTVV.

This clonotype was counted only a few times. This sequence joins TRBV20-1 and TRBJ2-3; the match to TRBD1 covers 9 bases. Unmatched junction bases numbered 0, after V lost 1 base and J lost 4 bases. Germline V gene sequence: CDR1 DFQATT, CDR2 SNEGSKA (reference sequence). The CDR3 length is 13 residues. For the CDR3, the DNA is TGCAGTGCTAGAGGGGACAGGGCAGATACGCAGTATTTT. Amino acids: CSARGDRADTQYF.

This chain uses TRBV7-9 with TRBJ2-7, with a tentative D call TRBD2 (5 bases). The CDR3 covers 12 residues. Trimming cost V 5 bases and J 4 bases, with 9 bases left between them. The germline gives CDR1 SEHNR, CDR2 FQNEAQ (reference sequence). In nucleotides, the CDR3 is TGTGCCAGCAGCCCGCCGGGGTACGAGCAGTACTTC. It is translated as CASSPPGYEQYF. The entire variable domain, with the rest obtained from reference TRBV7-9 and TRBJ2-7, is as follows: DTGVSQNPRHKITKRGQNVTFRCDPISEHNRLYWYRQTLGQGPEFLTYFQNEAQLEKSRLLSDRFSAERPKGSFSTLEIQRTEQGDSAMYLCASSPPGYEQYFGPGTRLTVT.

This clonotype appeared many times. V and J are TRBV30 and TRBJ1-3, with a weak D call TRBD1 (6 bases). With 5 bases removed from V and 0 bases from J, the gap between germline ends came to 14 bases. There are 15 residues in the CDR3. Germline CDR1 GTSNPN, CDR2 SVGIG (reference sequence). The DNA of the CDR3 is TGTGCCTGGGGACCAAGAGGGGGCTCTGGAAACACCATATATTTT. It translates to CAWGPRGGSGNTIYF. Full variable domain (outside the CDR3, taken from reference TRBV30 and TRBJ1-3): SQTIHQWPATLVQPVGSPLSLECTVEGTSNPNLYWYRQAAGRGLQLLFYSVGIGQISSEVPQNLSASRPQDRQFILSSKKLLLSDSGFYLCAWGPRGGSGNTIYFGEGSWLTVV.

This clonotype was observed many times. The CDR3 DNA reads as TGTGCCAGCAGCTTCCGACTGATGATGACCAATGAGCAGTTCTTC. Its protein is CASSFRLMMTNEQFF. The chain uses TRBV5-8 and TRBJ2-1; no definite D call. V gave up 2 bases and J gave up 6 bases, with 15 bases separating them. The CDR3 sequence is 15 residues long. The germline CDR1 and CDR2 sequences are SGHTS and YDEGEE.

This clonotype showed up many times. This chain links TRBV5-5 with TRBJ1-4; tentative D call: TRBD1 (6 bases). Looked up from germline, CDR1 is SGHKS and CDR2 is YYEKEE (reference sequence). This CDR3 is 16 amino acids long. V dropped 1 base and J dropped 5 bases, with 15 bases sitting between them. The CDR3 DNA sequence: TGTGCCAGCAGCTTGTCAGGGGCTGCTTCAAATGAAAAACTGTTTTTT. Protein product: CASSLSGAASNEKLFF. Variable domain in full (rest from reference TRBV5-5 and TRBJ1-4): DAGVTQSPTHLIKTRGQQVTLRCSPISGHKSVSWYQQVLGQGPQFIFQYYEKEERGRGNFPDRFSARQFPNYSSELNVNALLLGDSALYLCASSLSGAASNEKLFFGSGTQLSVL.

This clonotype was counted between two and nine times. The CDR3 here is CASSPPPPGRGAGANVLTF. In nucleotides, the CDR3 is TGTGCCAGCAGTCCCCCCCCCCCGGGAAGGGGGGCTGGGGCCAACGTCCTGACTTTC. The chain joins TRBV27 to TRBJ2-6, with D perhaps matching TRBD1 or TRBD2 (6 bases each). Germline CDR1 and CDR2: MNHEY and SMNVEV (reference sequence). The CDR3 is 19 residues long. Trimming left V 5 bases short and J 2 bases short, with 22 bases between.